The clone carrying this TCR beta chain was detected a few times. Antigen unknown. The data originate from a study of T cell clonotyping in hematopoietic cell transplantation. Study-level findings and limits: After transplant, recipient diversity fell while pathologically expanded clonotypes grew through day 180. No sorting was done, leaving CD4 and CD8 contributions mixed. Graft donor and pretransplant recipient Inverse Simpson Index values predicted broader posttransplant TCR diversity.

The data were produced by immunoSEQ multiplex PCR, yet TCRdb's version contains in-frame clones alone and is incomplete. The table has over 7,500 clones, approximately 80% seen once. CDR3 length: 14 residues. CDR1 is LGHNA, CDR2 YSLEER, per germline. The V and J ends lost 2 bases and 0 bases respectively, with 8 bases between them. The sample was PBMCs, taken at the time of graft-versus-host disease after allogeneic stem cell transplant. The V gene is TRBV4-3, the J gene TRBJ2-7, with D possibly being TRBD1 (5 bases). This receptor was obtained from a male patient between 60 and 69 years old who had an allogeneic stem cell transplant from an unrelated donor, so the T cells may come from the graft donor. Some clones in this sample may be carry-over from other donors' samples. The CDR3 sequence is CASSQRTSSYEQYF. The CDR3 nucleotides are TGCGCCAGCAGCCAAAGGACAAGCTCCTACGAGCAGTACTTC.